This T cell receptor (beta chain) was obtained from a study of Ad26.COV2.S vaccination and SARS-CoV-2 variants. Across the study: The donor belonged to the COV1001 Ad26.COV2.S trial arm. Study-wide results and limits: Spike-specific responses of CD8+ and CD4+ T cells were reported to display substantial breadth after vaccination.

A remark on this clone: The antigen is unknown.

Treatment of the sample: about 20 received Ad26.COV2.S at low or high dose, single or two shots; 5 received placebo; per-sample allocation not given. Sampling occurred on day 63 after the first vaccine or placebo injection. An adult of 18-55 years in Boston served as donor. An Ad26 vector was used to express Wuhan-strain SARS-CoV-2 spike as the vaccine. Some clones are missing from TCRdb's copy, which holds only in-frame ones; the method was immunoSEQ multiplex PCR. In the table there are hundreds of thousands of clones, 83% of which are singletons. The sequencing here drew on peripheral blood, taken in a trial of Ad26.COV2.S vaccine versus placebo. This TCR was recovered from a person between 18 and 65 years old who received the Ad26.COV2.S COVID-19 vaccine or a placebo.

The CDR3 DNA follows: TGTGCCAGCAGCGTAGGGGCAGGGGTTGGCAATCAGCCCCAGCATTTT. It codes for CASSVGAGVGNQPQHF. The V gene is TRBV9, the J gene TRBJ1-5, with a weak D call TRBD1 (6 bases). V lost 0 bases to trimming and J lost 2 bases, with 12 bases between them. This CDR3 region has 16 residues. Germline assignment: CDR1 SGDLS and CDR2 YYNGEE.